The sequence of this T cell receptor (beta chain) was determined in a study of T cells in narcolepsy. As for this clone: Antigen: not known.

Generated by immunoSEQ multiplex PCR, the TCRdb table keeps only in-frame clones and is missing some. The sample gives 9,500 to 12,000 clones, over 90% of which show up once; 0.85% to 1.2% is in the top ten. The study, taken as a whole, reports: Same-patient CSF and blood CD4+ T cell clonotypes included HCRT-specific and TRIB2-specific autoreactive ones.

The receptor was isolated from a human donor with narcolepsy. Specimen: CD45RA- memory CD4+ T cells from PBMCs.

The chain's CDR3 is CTSSQDTPDRGSPNTEAFF. The DNA of the CDR3 is TGCACCAGCAGCCAAGACACCCCGGACAGGGGGAGCCCGAACACTGAAGCTTTCTTT. The chain couples TRBV1 to TRBJ1-1; the table's D call, TRBD1, was not checked against the DNA. TRBV1 is deemed a pseudogene. The CDR3 spans 19 residues.